This T cell receptor (beta chain) stems from a study of control samples from healthy donors and cancer patients. Assay used: immunoSEQ multiplex PCR; TCRdb lists only in-frame clones, some missing. This sample has about 180,000 clones; more than 90% occur once, and the top ten carry 1.1% to 1.5%. This CDR3 has 15 amino acids. V lost 5 bases and J lost 2, with 13 bases in between. Per germline, CDR1 MDHEN and CDR2 SYDVKM. The receptor was isolated from a man aged 30 to 45 in good health. The gene calls are TRBV28 and TRBJ2-1; TRBD2 might be the D (6 bases). Sequencing was carried out using blood. The chain's CDR3 is CASSPSAGPYNEQFF. CDR3 DNA: TGTGCCAGCAGTCCCTCGGCGGGACCCTACAATGAGCAGTTCTTC.